This T cell receptor (beta chain) derives from a study of blood T cell repertoires in COVID-19. V was clipped by 5 bases and J by 0 bases; unmatched bases: 4. The CDR3 has 16 residues. Germline loops: CDR1 ENHRY, CDR2 SYGVKD. Sequenced by immunoSEQ multiplex PCR; TCRdb stores in-frame clones only, minus some. Among a few hundred thousand clones listed, around 87% were seen once. The genes are TRBV10-3 and TRBJ1-6; 7 nucleotides align to TRBD1. The sample comprised PBMCs or T cells enriched from blood (not recorded which). The source is a woman aged 18-29 years with acute COVID-19. CDR3 DNA: TGTGCCATCAGTAAGACAGGGAGCTCCTATAATTCACCCCTCCACTTT. This sequence encodes CAISKTGSSYNSPLHF.